The sequence of this T cell receptor (beta chain) was determined in a study of blood T cell repertoires in COVID-19. Authors' data handling: Estimation of nucleated cell counts was performed using reference gene primer amplification. This table comes from immunoSEQ multiplex PCR, and its TCRdb copy is limited to in-frame clones, with some not included. V, J and clone size were drawn from that table, and D and trimming were deduced from the DNA. The sample holds under 200,000 clones, roughly four fifths seen once. CDR1 is SGHTS and CDR2 is YDEGEE in the germline V gene. V was pared by 4 bases and J by 13 bases, with 12 bases between. This CDR3 has 12 amino acids.

This chain uses TRBV5-8 with TRBJ1-6; tentatively, D is TRBD1 (6 bases). This sequence was found in an elderly woman with acute or convalescent COVID-19. Input material: peripheral blood. Written as DNA, the CDR3 is TGTGCCAGCAGCCCCCGCAGGGGTCCCCTCCACTTT. Its translation: CASSPRRGPLHF.